One and the same sample provided the 14 T cell receptor beta chains below, sequenced in a study of blood T cell repertoires in COVID-19. Measured with immunoSEQ multiplex PCR; TCRdb has only the in-frame clones, and not every one. The repertoire holds a few hundred thousand clones, with about 85% as singletons. The sample comprised peripheral blood. These receptors all stem from a woman aged 18-29 years with acute or convalescent COVID-19.

V gene TRBV12-3 or TRBV12-4 combines with J gene TRBJ2-1; 8 bases fit TRBD1. CDR3 length equals 11 residues. Trimming took 4 bases from V and 10 from J; bases not matched to a gene: 0. The DNA for the CDR3 is TGTGCCAGCAGTTCAGGGGGCGAGCAGTTCTTC. It translates to CASSSGGEQFF.

The genes are TRBV27 and TRBJ1-2; 9 positions match TRBD1. Germline V gene data show CDR1 as MNHEY and CDR2 as SMNVEV (reference sequence). J was trimmed by 4 bases and V by 7 bases; bases with no gene match: 4. The CDR3 has 13 amino acids. The CDR3 reads CASKVGQGYGYTF. Here the CDR3 DNA reads TGTGCCAGCAAAGTGGGACAGGGCTATGGCTACACCTTC.

The chain combines TRBV6-6 with TRBJ1-5; no clear D gene. CDR1 and CDR2 (germline): MNHNY, SVGAGI (reference sequence). This CDR3 has 13 residues. The ends were cut back, 6 bases at V and 4 bases at J, with 10 bases in the middle. As DNA, the CDR3 is TGTGCCAGCAGCCGCGTTACTAATCAGCCCCAGCATTTT. Its translation: CASSRVTNQPQHF.

Only a few counts were recorded for this clone. The rearrangement uses TRBV6-1 and TRBJ1-1; the D gene is possibly TRBD1 (5 bases). Germline V gives CDR1 MNHNS, CDR2 SASEGT. Trimming removed 2 bases at V and 6 bases at J, with 7 bases between. This CDR3 is 12 amino acids long. CDR3 in amino acids: CASSERGPEAFF. The CDR3 DNA sequence: TGTGCCAGCAGTGAAAGGGGCCCTGAAGCTTTCTTT.

The genes are TRBV27 and TRBJ2-3; 7 bases map to TRBD2. CDR3 length equals 15 residues. CDR1 is MNHEY and CDR2 is SMNVEV in the germline V gene (reference sequence). The V segment lost 6 bases and the J segment 2 bases; nucleotides outside the gene matches: 8. The DNA of the CDR3 is TGTGCCAGCAGCTTACGAGCGGGACTCACAGATACGCAGTATTTT. Protein product: CASSLRAGLTDTQYF.

The CDR3 DNA reads TGTGCCAGCAGCCTACCCCCGGGACAGGGGCTACTAGCGGGCGCGAGGGATGAGCAGTTCTTC. Translation gives CASSLPPGQGLLAGARDEQFF. V is TRBV3-1 (or the pseudogene TRBV3-2) and J is TRBJ2-1, with D possibly TRBD1 on 10 matching bases. The germline gives CDR1 LGHDT, CDR2 YNNKEL (reference sequence). This CDR3 comprises 21 residues. Trimming stripped 4 bases from V and 8 bases from J, with 36 bases between.

The chain combines TRBV4-2 with TRBJ1-1, with a tentative D call TRBD1 (5 bases). The CDR3 covers 12 residues. The germline V and J ends were trimmed by 0 bases and 11 bases, with 10 bases remaining between them. Germline CDR1 and CDR2: LGHNA and YNFKEQ. CDR3 sequence (DNA): TGTGCCAGCAGCCAAGACCTTCCAGGGGCTTTCTTT. It yields the protein CASSQDLPGAFF.

The rearrangement links TRBV19 to TRBJ1-3; no definite D call. CDR1 is LNHDA and CDR2 is SQIVND in the germline V gene (reference sequence). Trimming removed 7 bases at V and 0 bases at J, with 13 bases between. The CDR3 contains 15 residues. The CDR3 loop reads CASTDHGSSGNTIYF. DNA for the CDR3: TGTGCCAGTACTGATCACGGTAGCTCTGGAAACACCATATATTTT.

The chain employs TRBV6-4 and TRBJ2-4, with D possibly TRBD2 on 5 matching bases. The CDR3 loop spans 15 amino acids. In germline, CDR1 is MRHNA, CDR2 SNTAGT. V lost 6 bases to trimming and J lost 6 bases, with 18 bases between them. CDR3 residues: CASSLEGGLGNIQYF. CDR3 bases: TGTGCCAGCAGCCTAGAGGGTGGCCTCGGAAACATTCAGTACTTC.

V is TRBV21-1 and J is TRBJ1-5; TRBD1 was called by the table and not checked on the DNA. TRBV21-1 is described as a pseudogene. The CDR3 consists of 17 residues. CDR3 protein: CASPLWDRGQGNQPQHF. The CDR3, as DNA: TGTGCCAGCCCCTTATGGGACAGGGGGCAAGGCAATCAGCCCCAGCATTTT.

In its sample, this clone was seen once. The chain couples TRBV7-6 to TRBJ1-1; D gene uncertain. The CDR3 is made up of 13 amino acids. Germline CDR1 SGHVS, CDR2 FNYEAQ. With 5 bases removed from V and 0 bases from J, the gap between germline ends came to 7 bases. CDR3 in DNA: TGTGCCAGCAGCGTTAGCATGAACACTGAAGCTTTCTTT. Encoded protein: CASSVSMNTEAFF.

The chain recombines TRBV5-6 with TRBJ2-7, with D possibly being TRBD1 (6 bases). Trimming took off 2 bases at V and 7 bases at J, with 16 bases between the two ends. The CDR3 has 14 amino acids. CDR1 is SGHDT and CDR2 is YYEEEE in the germline V gene. CDR3 DNA sequence: TGTGCCAGCAGCTTAGGGCAGGGGCGAAGGGAGCAGTACTTC. This gives the protein CASSLGQGRREQYF.

The chain has TRBV24-1 and TRBJ1-2; 9 nucleotides match TRBD1. V was pared by 5 bases and J by 3 bases, with 6 bases of the junction left unmatched. The CDR3 runs to 15 residues. Germline CDR1 and CDR2: KGHDR and SFDVKD. Here the CDR3 reads CATSAPGQGDYGYTF. CDR3 in DNA: TGTGCCACCAGTGCCCCGGGACAGGGAGACTATGGCTACACCTTC.

The chain couples TRBV2 to TRBJ2-4; 7 nucleotides align to TRBD1. CDR3 length equals 18 residues. The germline CDR1 and CDR2 sequences are SNHLY and FYNNEI. J lost 0 bases, V lost 6 bases, and 14 bases had no gene match. The CDR3: CASRTIQGERLAKNIQYF. The CDR3 nucleotides read TGTGCCAGCAGAACTATCCAGGGGGAGAGGCTAGCCAAAAACATTCAGTACTTC. The complete variable domain, with remaining parts taken from reference TRBV2 and TRBJ2-4, reads EPEVTQTPSHQVTQMGQEVILRCVPISNHLYFYWYRQILGQKVEFLVSFYNNEISEKSEIFDDQFSVERPDGSNFTLKIRSTKLEDSAMYFCASRTIQGERLAKNIQYFGAGTRLSVL.